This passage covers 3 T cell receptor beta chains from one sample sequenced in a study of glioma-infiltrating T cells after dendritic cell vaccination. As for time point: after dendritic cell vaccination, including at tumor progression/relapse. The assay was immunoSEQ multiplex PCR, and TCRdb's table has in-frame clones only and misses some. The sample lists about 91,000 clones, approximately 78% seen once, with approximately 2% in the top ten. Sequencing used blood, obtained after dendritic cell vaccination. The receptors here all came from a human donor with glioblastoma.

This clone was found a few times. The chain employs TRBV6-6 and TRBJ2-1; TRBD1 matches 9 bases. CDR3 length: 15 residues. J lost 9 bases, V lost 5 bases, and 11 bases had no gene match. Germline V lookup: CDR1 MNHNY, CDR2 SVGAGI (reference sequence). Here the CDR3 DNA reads TGTGCCAGCAGTGGAAAGGGACAGGGTTGGCGTGAGCAGTTCTTC. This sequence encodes CASSGKGQGWREQFF.

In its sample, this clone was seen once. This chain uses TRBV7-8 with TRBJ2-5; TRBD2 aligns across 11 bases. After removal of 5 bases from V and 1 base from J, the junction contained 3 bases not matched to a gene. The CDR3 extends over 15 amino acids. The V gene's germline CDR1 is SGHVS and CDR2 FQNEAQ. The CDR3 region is CASSLGTSGQETQYF. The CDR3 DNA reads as TGTGCCAGCAGCCTAGGGACTAGCGGCCAAGAGACCCAGTACTTC.

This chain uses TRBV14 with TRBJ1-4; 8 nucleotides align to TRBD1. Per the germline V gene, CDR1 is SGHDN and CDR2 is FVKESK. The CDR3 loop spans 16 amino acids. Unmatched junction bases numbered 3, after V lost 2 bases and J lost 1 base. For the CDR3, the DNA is TGTGCCAGCAGCCAAACAGGGGGTCGAACTAATGAAAAACTGTTTTTT. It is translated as CASSQTGGRTNEKLFF.